The rows below give T cell receptor beta chains drawn from one sample of a study of vaccination effects on CD4 cells after COVID-19. No cognate antigen is known for these TCRs. Sequencing was performed with immunoSEQ multiplex PCR; in TCRdb, only in-frame clones are kept and a portion is missing. The sample has about 24,000 clones, just under 75% seen once; the top ten hold under 3.5%. The material was CD4+ T cells from PBMCs cultured with SARS-CoV-2 spike peptides, obtained before COVID-19 vaccination. The receptors derive from a human donor who received a COVID-19 vaccine. The CDR3 runs from the conserved cysteine through the conserved F or W. The order of the fields is clone size, J gene, D gene, V gene, CDR3 protein, CDR3 DNA. The D gene is left open where the match is weak. Size values are once, few and many counts, or a class for expanded clones, and some rows have none.

-	TRBJ2-1	-	TRBV12-5	CASGPEQFF	TGTGCTAGTGGTCCTGAGCAGTTCTTC
-	TRBJ2-1	TRBD2	TRBV2	CASRGRGAYNEQFF	TGTGCCAGCAGGGGGCGGGGGGCCTACAATGAGCAGTTCTTC
-	TRBJ2-7	TRBD2	TRBV19	CASSTSGNSYEQYF	TGTGCCAGTAGTACAAGCGGGAACTCCTACGAGCAGTACTTC
few	TRBJ1-2	-	TRBV2	CASSETAGSGYTF	TGTGCCAGCAGTGAAACAGCAGGGAGTGGCTACACCTTC
few	TRBJ1-2	-	TRBV25-1	CASSEMTGQTTLSGYTF	TGTGCCAGCAGTGAGATGACGGGACAAACGACTTTAAGTGGCTACACCTTC
-	TRBJ2-1	TRBD2	TRBV18	CASSPILTSGGNEQFF	TGTGCCAGCTCACCAATCTTGACTAGCGGGGGAAATGAGCAGTTCTTC
-	TRBJ1-1	TRBD1	TRBV3-1/TRBV3-2	CASSRGQGWTEAFF	TGTGCCAGCAGCCGTGGACAGGGGTGGACTGAAGCTTTCTTT
once	TRBJ1-6	-	TRBV6-5	CASNQVYNSPLHF	TGTGCCAGCAATCAAGTTTATAATTCACCCCTCCACTTT
-	TRBJ2-3	TRBD2	TRBV27	CASSSLASGARDTQYF	TGTGCCAGCAGTTCCCTGGCTAGCGGAGCCCGAGATACGCAGTATTTT
-	TRBJ2-1	-	TRBV20-1	CSAGLTNEQFF	TGCAGTGCTGGACTAACCAATGAGCAGTTCTTC
-	TRBJ2-7	TRBD2	TRBV19	CASSPVTSGSFYEQYF	TGTGCCAGTAGTCCCGTGACTAGCGGGAGCTTTTACGAGCAGTACTTC
-	TRBJ1-2	-	TRBV18	CASSPGLLDYGYTF	TGTGCCAGCTCACCCGGCCTTTTGGACTATGGCTACACCTTC
-	TRBJ2-7	TRBD2	TRBV7-2	CASSLRAVPGGPVAYEQYF	TGTGCCAGCAGCTTACGAGCCGTCCCGGGAGGGCCGGTTGCGTACGAGCAGTACTTC
-	TRBJ1-5	-	TRBV29-1	CSVRDNFNQPQHF	TGCAGCGTTAGGGACAACTTCAATCAGCCCCAGCATTTT
-	TRBJ1-2	-	TRBV18	CASSPQPGRLNYGYTF	TGTGCCAGCTCACCACAACCGGGACGGTTGAACTATGGCTACACCTTC